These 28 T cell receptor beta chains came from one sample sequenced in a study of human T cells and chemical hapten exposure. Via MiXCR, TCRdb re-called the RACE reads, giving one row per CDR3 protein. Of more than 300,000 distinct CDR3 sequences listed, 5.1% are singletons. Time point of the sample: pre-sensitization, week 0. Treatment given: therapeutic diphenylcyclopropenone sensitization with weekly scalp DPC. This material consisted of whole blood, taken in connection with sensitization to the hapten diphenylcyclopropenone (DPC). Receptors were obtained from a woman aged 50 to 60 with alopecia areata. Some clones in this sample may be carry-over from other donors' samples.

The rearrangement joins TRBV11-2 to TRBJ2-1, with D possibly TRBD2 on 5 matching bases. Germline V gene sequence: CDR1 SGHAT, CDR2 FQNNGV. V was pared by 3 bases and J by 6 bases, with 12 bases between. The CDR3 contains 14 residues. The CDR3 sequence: CASSLQLVGNEQFF. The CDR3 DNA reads TGTGCCAGCAGCTTGCAACTAGTGGGCAATGAGCAGTTCTTC. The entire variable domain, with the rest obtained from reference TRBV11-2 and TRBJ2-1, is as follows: EAGVAQSPRYKIIEKRQSVAFWCNPISGHATLYWYQQILGQGPKLLIQFQNNGVVDDSQLPKDRFSAERLKGVDSTLKIQPAKLEDSAVYLCASSLQLVGNEQFFGPGTRLTVL.

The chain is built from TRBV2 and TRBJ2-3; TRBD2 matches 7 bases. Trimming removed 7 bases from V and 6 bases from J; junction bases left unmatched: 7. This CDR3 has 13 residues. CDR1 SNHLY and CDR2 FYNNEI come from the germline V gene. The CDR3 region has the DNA TGTGCCAGCAAACTGAGCGGGGAGGATACGCAGTATTTT. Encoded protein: CASKLSGEDTQYF.

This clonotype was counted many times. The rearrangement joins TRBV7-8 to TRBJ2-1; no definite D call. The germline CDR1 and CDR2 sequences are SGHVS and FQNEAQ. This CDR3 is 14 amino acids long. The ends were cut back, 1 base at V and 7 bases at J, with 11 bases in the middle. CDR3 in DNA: TGTGCCAGCAGCTTAGAGGGCCCTCCGAATGAGCAGTTCTTC. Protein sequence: CASSLEGPPNEQFF.

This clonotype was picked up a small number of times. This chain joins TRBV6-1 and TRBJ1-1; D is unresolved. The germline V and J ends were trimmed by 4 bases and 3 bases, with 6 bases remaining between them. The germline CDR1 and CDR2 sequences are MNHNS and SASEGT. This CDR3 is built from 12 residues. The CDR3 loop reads CASSGWDTEAFF. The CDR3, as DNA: TGTGCCAGCAGTGGATGGGACACTGAAGCTTTCTTT.

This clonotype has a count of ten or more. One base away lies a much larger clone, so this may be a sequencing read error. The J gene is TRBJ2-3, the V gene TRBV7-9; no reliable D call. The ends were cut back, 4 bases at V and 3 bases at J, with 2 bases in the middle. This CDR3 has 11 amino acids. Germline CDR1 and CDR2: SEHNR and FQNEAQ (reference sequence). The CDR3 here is CASSWTDTQYF. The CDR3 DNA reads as TGTGCCAGCAGCTGGACAGATACGCAGTATTTT.

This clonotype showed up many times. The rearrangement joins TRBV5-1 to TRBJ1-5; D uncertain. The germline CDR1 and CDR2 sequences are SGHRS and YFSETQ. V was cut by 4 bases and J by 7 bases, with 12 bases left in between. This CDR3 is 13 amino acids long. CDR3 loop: CASSDGPGQPQHF. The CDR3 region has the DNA TGCGCCAGCAGCGACGGACCGGGGCAGCCCCAGCATTTT. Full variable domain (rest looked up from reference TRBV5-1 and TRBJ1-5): KAGVTQTPRYLIKTRGQQVTLSCSPISGHRSVSWYQQTPGQGLQFLFEYFSETQRNKGNFPGRFSGRQFSNSRSEMNVSTLELGDSALYLCASSDGPGQPQHFGDGTRLSIL.

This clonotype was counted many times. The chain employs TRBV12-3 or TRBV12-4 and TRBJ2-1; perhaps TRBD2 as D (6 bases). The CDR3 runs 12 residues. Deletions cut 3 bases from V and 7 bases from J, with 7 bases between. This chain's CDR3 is CASSFAGNEQFF. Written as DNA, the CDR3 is TGTGCCAGCAGTTTTGCGGGGAATGAGCAGTTCTTC.

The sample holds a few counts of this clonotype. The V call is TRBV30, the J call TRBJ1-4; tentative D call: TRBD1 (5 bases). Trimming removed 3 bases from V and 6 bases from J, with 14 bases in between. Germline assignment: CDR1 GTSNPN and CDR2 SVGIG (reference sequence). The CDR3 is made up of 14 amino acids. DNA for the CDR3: TGTGCCTGGAGGACGGGACCGGTCTATGAAAAACTGTTTTTT. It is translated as CAWRTGPVYEKLFF.

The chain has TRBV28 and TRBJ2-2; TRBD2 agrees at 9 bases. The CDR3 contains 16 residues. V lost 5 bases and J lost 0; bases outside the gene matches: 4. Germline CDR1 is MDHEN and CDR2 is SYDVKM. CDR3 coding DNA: TGTGCCAGCAGTCCTCGACTAGCGGCGAACACCGGGGAGCTGTTTTTT. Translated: CASSPRLAANTGELFF.

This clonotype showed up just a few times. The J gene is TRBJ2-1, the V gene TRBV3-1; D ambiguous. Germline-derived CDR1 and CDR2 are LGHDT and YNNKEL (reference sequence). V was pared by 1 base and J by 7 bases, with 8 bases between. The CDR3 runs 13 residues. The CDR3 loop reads CASSQVGRNEQFF. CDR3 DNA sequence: TGTGCCAGCAGCCAAGTCGGGCGGAATGAGCAGTTCTTC.

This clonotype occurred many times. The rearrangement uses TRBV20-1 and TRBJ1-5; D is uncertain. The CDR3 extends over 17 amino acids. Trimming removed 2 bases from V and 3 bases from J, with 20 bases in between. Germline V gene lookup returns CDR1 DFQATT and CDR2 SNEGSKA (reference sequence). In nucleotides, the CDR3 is TGCAGTGCTAGAAGGCCTACGCTGCCACGGGTCAATCAGCCCCAGCATTTT. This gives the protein CSARRPTLPRVNQPQHF.

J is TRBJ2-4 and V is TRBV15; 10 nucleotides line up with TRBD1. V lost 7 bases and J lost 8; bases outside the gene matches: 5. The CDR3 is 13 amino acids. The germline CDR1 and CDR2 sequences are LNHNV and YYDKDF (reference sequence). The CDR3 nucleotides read TGTGCCACCACTCGGGACAGGGGATACATTCAGTACTTC. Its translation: CATTRDRGYIQYF.

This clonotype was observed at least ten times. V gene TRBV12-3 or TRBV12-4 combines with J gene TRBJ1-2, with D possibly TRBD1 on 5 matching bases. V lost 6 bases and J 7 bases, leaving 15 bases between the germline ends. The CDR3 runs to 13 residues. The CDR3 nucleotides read TGTGCCAGCAGCCCGTTAGGGGTCGGTGGCTACACCTTC. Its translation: CASSPLGVGGYTF.

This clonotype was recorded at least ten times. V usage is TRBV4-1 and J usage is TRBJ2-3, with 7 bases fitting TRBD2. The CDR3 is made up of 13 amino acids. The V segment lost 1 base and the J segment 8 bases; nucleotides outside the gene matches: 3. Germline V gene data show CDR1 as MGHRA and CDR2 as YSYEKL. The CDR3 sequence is CASSQAGRGTQYF. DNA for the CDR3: TGCGCCAGCAGCCAAGCAGGGAGGGGTACGCAGTATTTT.

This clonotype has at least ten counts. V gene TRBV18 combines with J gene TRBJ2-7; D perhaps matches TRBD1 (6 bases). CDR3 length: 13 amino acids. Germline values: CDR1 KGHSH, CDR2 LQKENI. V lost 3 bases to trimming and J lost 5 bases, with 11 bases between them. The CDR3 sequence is CASSPWQGNEQYF. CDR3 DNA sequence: TGTGCCAGCTCACCGTGGCAGGGGAACGAGCAGTACTTC.

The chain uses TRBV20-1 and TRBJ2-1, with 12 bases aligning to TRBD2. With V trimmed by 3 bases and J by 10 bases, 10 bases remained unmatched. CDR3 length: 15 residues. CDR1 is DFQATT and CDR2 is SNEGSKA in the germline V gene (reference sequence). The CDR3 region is CSARALAGGSMEQFF. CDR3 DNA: TGCAGTGCTAGGGCACTAGCGGGGGGCTCAATGGAGCAGTTCTTC.

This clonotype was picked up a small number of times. The CDR3 bases are TGTGCCAGCAGCGCCCCGACAGGGAGCAATCAGCCCCAGCATTTT. Amino acids: CASSAPTGSNQPQHF. The chain carries TRBV6-1 and TRBJ1-5, with 7 bases matching TRBD1. The CDR3 extends over 15 amino acids. CDR1 and CDR2 (germline): MNHNS, SASEGT. V trimming: 6 bases; J trimming: 1 base; junction bases outside the gene matches: 6.

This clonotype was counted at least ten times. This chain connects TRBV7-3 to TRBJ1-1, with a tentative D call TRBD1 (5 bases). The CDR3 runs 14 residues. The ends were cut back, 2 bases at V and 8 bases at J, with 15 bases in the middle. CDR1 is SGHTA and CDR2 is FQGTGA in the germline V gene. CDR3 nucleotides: TGTGCCAGCAGCTTACGCGGTCTGCAGGGAGAAGCTTTCTTT. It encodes CASSLRGLQGEAFF.

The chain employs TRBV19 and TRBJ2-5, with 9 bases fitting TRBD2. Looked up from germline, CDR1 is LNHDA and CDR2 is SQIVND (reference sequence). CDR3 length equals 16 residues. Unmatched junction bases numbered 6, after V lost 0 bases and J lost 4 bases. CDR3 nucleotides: TGTGCCAGTAGTATAGATTTAGCGGGAGCAGGAGAGACCCAGTACTTC. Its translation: CASSIDLAGAGETQYF. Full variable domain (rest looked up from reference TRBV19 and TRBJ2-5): DGGITQSPKYLFRKEGQNVTLSCEQNLNHDAMYWYRQDPGQGLRLIYYSQIVNDFQKGDIAEGYSVSREKKESFPLTVTSAQKNPTAFYLCASSIDLAGAGETQYFGPGTRLLVL.

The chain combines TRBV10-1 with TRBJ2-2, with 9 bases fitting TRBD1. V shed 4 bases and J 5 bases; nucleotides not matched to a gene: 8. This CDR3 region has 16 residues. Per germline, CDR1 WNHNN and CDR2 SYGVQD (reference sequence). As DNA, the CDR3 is TGCGCCAGCAGTGCGCCTAAGACAGGGGGTACCGGGGAGCTGTTTTTT. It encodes CASSAPKTGGTGELFF.

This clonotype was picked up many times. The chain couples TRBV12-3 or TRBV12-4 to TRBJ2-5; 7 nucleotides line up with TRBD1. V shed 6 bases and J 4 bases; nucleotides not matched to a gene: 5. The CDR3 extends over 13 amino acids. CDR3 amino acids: CASSSDRVETQYF. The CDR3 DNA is TGTGCCAGCAGCTCTGACAGGGTAGAGACCCAGTACTTC.

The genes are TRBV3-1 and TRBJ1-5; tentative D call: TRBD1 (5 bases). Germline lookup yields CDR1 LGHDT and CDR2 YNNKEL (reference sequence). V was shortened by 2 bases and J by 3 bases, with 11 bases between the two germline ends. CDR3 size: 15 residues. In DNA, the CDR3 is TGTGCCAGCAGCCAAACCGGGACGAACAATCAGCCCCAGCATTTT. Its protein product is CASSQTGTNNQPQHF.

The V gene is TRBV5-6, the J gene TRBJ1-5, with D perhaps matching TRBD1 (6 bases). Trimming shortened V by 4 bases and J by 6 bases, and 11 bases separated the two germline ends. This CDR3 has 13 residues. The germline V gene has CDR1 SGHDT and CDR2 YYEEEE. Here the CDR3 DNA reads TGTGCCAGCAGCCCCGGGACAACTCAGCCCCAGCATTTT. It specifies CASSPGTTQPQHF.

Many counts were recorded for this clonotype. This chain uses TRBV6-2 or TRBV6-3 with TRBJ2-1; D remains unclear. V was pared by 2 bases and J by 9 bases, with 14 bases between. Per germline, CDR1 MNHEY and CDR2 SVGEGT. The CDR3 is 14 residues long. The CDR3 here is CASSYPIDRVEQFF. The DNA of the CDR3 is TGTGCCAGCAGTTACCCGATCGACCGGGTTGAGCAGTTCTTC.

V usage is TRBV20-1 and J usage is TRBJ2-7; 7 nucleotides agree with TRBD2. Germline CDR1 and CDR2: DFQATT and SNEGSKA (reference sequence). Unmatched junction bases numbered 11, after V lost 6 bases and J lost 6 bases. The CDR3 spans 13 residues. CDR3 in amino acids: CSAPRRESVEQYF. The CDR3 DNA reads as TGCAGTGCCCCCCGGCGGGAGTCGGTCGAGCAGTACTTC.

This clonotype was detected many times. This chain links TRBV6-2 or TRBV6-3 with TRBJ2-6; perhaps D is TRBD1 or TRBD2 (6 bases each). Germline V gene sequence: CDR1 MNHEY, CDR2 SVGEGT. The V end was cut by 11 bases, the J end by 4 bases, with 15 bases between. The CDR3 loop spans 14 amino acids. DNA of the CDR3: TGTGCCGGTTCGGGGGCGCAGGGGGCCAACGTCCTGACTTTC. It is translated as CAGSGAQGANVLTF.

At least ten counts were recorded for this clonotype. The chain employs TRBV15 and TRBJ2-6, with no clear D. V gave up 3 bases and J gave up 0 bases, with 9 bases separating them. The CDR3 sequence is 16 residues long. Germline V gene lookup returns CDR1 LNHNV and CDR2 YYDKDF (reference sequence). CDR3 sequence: CATSRDRSSGANVLTF. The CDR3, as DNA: TGTGCCACCAGCAGGGATAGAAGCTCTGGGGCCAACGTCCTGACTTTC.

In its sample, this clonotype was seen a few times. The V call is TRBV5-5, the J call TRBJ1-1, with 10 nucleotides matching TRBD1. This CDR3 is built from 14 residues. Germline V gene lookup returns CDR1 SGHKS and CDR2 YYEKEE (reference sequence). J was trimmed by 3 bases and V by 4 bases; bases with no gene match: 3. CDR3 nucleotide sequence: TGTGCCAGCAGCCGTGGACAGGGGGACACTGAAGCTTTCTTT. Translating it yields CASSRGQGDTEAFF.